The table lists the clone carrying this T cell receptor beta chain with many counts. The data were taken from a study of glioma-infiltrating T cells. Across the study: Presurgical dexamethasone in glioma patients lasted six or fewer days.

Looked up from germline, CDR1 is DFQATT and CDR2 is SNEGSKA (reference sequence). This CDR3 contains 15 residues. Trimming stripped 1 base from V and 9 bases from J, with 19 bases between. Using RNA template, CDR3s of TCR alpha and beta were amplified with iRepertoire arm-PCR. TCRdb itself ran the multiplex PCR reads through MiXCR, one entry per CDR3 protein. The sample has 300,000 to 450,000 distinct CDR3 sequences; approximately 42% are singletons. The sequenced material came from glioma tissue, nonneoplastic brain tissue, or PBMCs (not recorded which). The source of this sequence is a human donor with low-grade glioma or glioblastoma, undergoing nonglioma brain surgery, or in good health (not recorded which). This sequence joins TRBV20-1 and TRBJ2-1; possible D gene TRBD1, 6 bases. In DNA form, the CDR3 reads TGCAGTGCTAGAGCCCGAGGGACAATTGGTCCTGAGCAGTTCTTC. Amino acids: CSARARGTIGPEQFF.